The 18 T cell receptor beta chains presented below share a single source sample, sequenced in a study of blood T cell repertoires in COVID-19. Using immunoSEQ multiplex PCR, the repertoire was profiled, and TCRdb retains in-frame clones only, with some absent. Among roughly 50,000 clones listed, less than 90% were seen once. The sequenced sample was peripheral blood. All receptors derive from a woman older than 75 with acute or convalescent COVID-19.

This clone was found a few times. V gene TRBV6-6 combines with J gene TRBJ2-5, with 8 positions matching TRBD1. Per germline, CDR1 MNHNY and CDR2 SVGAGI (reference sequence). V lost 6 bases, J lost 5 bases, and 14 bases stayed unmatched. CDR3 length: 16 amino acids. Here the CDR3 DNA reads TGTGCCAGCAGCCTGATTATGACAGGGGCAGATGAGACCCAGTACTTC. Translated: CASSLIMTGADETQYF.

CDR3: CASSQTGVNQPQHF. In DNA form, the CDR3 reads TGTGCCAGCAGTCAGACAGGGGTCAATCAGCCCCAGCATTTT. V gene TRBV25-1 combines with J gene TRBJ1-5; TRBD1 matches 8 bases. Trimming at V came to 5 bases and at J to 3 bases, leaving 3 bases not matched to a gene. The CDR3 is 14 residues long. CDR1 MGHDK and CDR2 SYGVNS come from the germline V gene.

The chain links TRBV9 to TRBJ1-4; D perhaps matches TRBD1 (5 bases). Trimming shortened V by 0 bases and J by 3 bases, and 9 bases separated the two germline ends. The V gene's germline CDR1 is SGDLS and CDR2 YYNGEE. The CDR3 has 15 amino acids. CDR3 DNA: TGTGCCAGCAGCGTAGCGGGGGGTTCTAATGAAAAACTGTTTTTT. Protein: CASSVAGGSNEKLFF.

This chain links TRBV9 with TRBJ2-1; 11 nucleotides align to TRBD2. Germline V gene data show CDR1 as SGDLS and CDR2 as YYNGEE. This CDR3 has 16 amino acids. The trim removed 0 bases at V and 6 bases at J, leaving 5 bases unmatched. The CDR3 is CASSVVSSGGPNEQFF. DNA of the CDR3: TGTGCCAGCAGCGTAGTTTCTAGCGGGGGGCCCAATGAGCAGTTCTTC.

This rearrangement joins TRBV12-5 to TRBJ1-1; D gene ambiguous. CDR1 LGHNT and CDR2 FRNRAP come from the germline V gene. The CDR3 has 15 residues. Trimming took 1 base from V and 2 from J, leaving 11 bases between them. DNA for the CDR3: TGTGCTAGTGGTTTGGCCTCCGGGAGTAACACTGAAGCTTTCTTT. The encoded protein is CASGLASGSNTEAFF.

The rearrangement uses TRBV4-2 and TRBJ2-3; D is undetermined. The germline V and J ends were trimmed by 3 bases and 2 bases, with 12 bases remaining between them. The CDR3 totals 15 residues. From germline, CDR1 is LGHNA and CDR2 YNFKEQ. Written as DNA, the CDR3 is TGTGCCAGCAGCCACCCAGGTATCAACACAGATACGCAGTATTTT. Residues: CASSHPGINTDTQYF.

The chain is built from TRBV5-6 and TRBJ2-1, with 7 bases aligning to TRBD2. J gave up 3 bases and V 1 base, and 1 base lay outside the gene matches. Germline-derived CDR1 and CDR2 are SGHDT and YYEEEE. The CDR3 runs 14 residues. The CDR3 loop reads CASSLSGVYNEQFF. In DNA form, the CDR3 reads TGTGCCAGCAGCTTGAGCGGGGTCTACAATGAGCAGTTCTTC.

The rearrangement joins TRBV6-6 to TRBJ2-3; 7 bases align to TRBD2. The V segment lost 2 bases and the J segment 1 base; nucleotides outside the gene matches: 3. The CDR3 is made up of 15 amino acids. CDR1 and CDR2 from the germline V gene are MNHNY and SVGAGI (reference sequence). The chain's CDR3 is CASSYLAGGTDTQYF. CDR3 coding DNA: TGTGCCAGCAGTTACCTGGCGGGGGGCACAGATACGCAGTATTTT.

The genes are TRBV6-5 and TRBJ2-5, with a weak D call TRBD1 (6 bases). CDR1 is MNHEY and CDR2 is SVGAGI in the germline V gene. V was cut by 5 bases and J by 2 bases, with 15 bases left in between. The CDR3 runs 15 residues. DNA for the CDR3: TGTGCCAGCAGTCGCAATAGGGGGAATCAAGAGACCCAGTACTTC. Translation gives CASSRNRGNQETQYF.

The V gene is TRBV6-5, the J gene TRBJ1-2, with TRBD1 matching 10 bases. After removal of 6 bases from V and 3 bases from J, the junction contained 4 bases not matched to a gene. Per the germline V gene, CDR1 is MNHEY and CDR2 is SVGAGI. The CDR3 totals 14 residues. The CDR3 region has the DNA TGTGCCAGCAGCCGACAGGGGGCGGACTATGGCTACACCTTC. Translating it yields CASSRQGADYGYTF.

The chain couples TRBV10-3 to TRBJ1-2; TRBD1 agrees at 7 bases. CDR1 and CDR2 from the germline V gene are ENHRY and SYGVKD. V lost 3 bases, J lost 7 bases, and 8 bases stayed unmatched. The CDR3 loop spans 14 amino acids. The chain's CDR3 is CAISDHGTVLGYTF. The CDR3 nucleotides are TGTGCCATCAGTGATCATGGGACAGTACTTGGCTACACCTTC.

The chain links TRBV4-1 to TRBJ1-6; 9 bases are shared with TRBD1. This CDR3 has 18 residues. The germline gives CDR1 MGHRA, CDR2 YSYEKL. J gave up 6 bases and V 2 bases, and 11 bases lay outside the gene matches. The CDR3 bases are TGCGCCAGCAGCCAACACCTACAGGGGGCTGGGAGTAATTCACCCCTCCACTTT. This sequence encodes CASSQHLQGAGSNSPLHF.

The CDR3 nucleotides are TGTGCCAGTAGTTCGTCGCAGGCCTATGGCTACACCTTC. As protein: CASSSSQAYGYTF. The V call is TRBV19, the J call TRBJ1-2; D not resolved. V lost 5 bases and J lost 4, with 11 bases in between. Germline values: CDR1 LNHDA, CDR2 SQIVND (reference sequence). CDR3 size: 13 residues.

The gene calls are TRBV29-1 and TRBJ1-3; D might be TRBD1 (5 bases). V shed 7 bases and J shed 6 bases, with 13 bases lying between them. CDR1 is SQVTM and CDR2 is ANQGSEA in the germline V gene. The CDR3 has 12 amino acids. CDR3 in amino acids: CSAHQGTNTIYF. The CDR3 DNA is TGCAGCGCACACCAGGGAACAAACACCATATATTTT.

The CDR3 region is CASSLTVEAFF. In nucleotides, the CDR3 is TGTGCCAGCAGTTTAACAGTTGAAGCTTTCTTT. The genes are TRBV12-3 or TRBV12-4 and TRBJ1-1; no clear D gene. V was trimmed by 2 bases and J by 7 bases, leaving 5 bases between them. The CDR3 extends over 11 amino acids.

The J gene is TRBJ1-5, the V gene TRBV6-5; D is perhaps TRBD1 (6 bases). Deletions cut 7 bases from V and 1 base from J, with 8 bases between. The CDR3 sequence is 13 residues long. Germline V gives CDR1 MNHEY, CDR2 SVGAGI. CDR3 sequence (DNA): TGTGCCAGCAAGCAGGGGAGCAATCAGCCCCAGCATTTT. This sequence encodes CASKQGSNQPQHF.

This chain uses TRBV18 with TRBJ2-7, with D perhaps matching TRBD1 (7 bases). The germline V gene has CDR1 KGHSH and CDR2 LQKENI. This CDR3 region has 13 residues. The V gene lost 3 bases and the J gene lost 6 bases, with 12 bases spanning the gap. CDR3 nucleotide sequence: TGTGCCAGCTCACCTCCGGGGGACAGCGAGCAGTACTTC. Translated, it gives CASSPPGDSEQYF.

There are a few counts of this clone. The rearrangement joins TRBV2 to TRBJ2-7, with TRBD2 identical over 8 bases. The germline CDR1 and CDR2 sequences are SNHLY and FYNNEI. This CDR3 is 14 amino acids long. The junction had 2 bases not matched to a gene; V was cut back by 3 bases and J by 1 base. In nucleotides, the CDR3 is TGTGCCAGCAGTGACGGGGGGGGTTCCTACGAGCAGTACTTC. Protein sequence: CASSDGGGSYEQYF.